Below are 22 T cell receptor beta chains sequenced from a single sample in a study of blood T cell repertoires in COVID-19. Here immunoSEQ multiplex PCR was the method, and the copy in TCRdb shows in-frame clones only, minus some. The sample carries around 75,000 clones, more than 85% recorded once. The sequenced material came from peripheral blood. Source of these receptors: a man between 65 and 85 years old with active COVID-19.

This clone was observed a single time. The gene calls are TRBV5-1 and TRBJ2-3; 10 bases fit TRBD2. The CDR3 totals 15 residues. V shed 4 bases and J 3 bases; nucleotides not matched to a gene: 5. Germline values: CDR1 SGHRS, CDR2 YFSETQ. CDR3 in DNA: TGCGCCAGCAGCCCCCCGACTAGCGGGACAGATACGCAGTATTTT. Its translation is CASSPPTSGTDTQYF.

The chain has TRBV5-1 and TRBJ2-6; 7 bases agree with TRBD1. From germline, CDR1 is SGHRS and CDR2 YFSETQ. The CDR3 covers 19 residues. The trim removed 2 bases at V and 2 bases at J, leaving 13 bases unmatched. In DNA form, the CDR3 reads TGCGCCAGCAGCTTTCCGACAGGGAAGGGCAGAGCTGGGGCCAACGTCCTGACTTTC. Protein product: CASSFPTGKGRAGANVLTF.

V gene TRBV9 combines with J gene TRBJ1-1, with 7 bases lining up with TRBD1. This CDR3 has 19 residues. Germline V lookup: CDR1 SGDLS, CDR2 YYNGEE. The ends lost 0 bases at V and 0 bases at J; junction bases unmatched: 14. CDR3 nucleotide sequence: TGTGCCAGCAGCGTAGGGGGACAGCCCCGGCCCCCCATGAACACTGAAGCTTTCTTT. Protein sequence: CASSVGGQPRPPMNTEAFF.

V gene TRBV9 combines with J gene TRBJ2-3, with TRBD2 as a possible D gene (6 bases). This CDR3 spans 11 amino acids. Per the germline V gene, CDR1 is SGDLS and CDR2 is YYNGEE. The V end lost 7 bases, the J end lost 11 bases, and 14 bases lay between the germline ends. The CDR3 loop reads CASGEAARQYF. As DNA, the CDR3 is TGTGCCAGCGGGGAGGCAGCCCGGCAGTATTTT.

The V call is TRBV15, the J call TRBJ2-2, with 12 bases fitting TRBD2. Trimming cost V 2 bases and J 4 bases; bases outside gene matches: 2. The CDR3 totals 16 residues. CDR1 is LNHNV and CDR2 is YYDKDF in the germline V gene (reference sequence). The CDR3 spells CATSRPGLAGTGELFF. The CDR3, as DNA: TGTGCCACCAGCAGACCGGGACTAGCGGGCACCGGGGAGCTGTTTTTT.

DNA of the CDR3: TGTGCCAGCTCACCCATAAAGGGAGCCGGGGAGCTGTTTTTT. Protein sequence: CASSPIKGAGELFF. V is TRBV18 and J is TRBJ2-2; TRBD2 is a possible D gene (5 bases). This CDR3 is built from 14 residues. V lost 3 bases, J lost 6 bases, and 11 bases lay in between. Germline CDR1 reads KGHSH; CDR2 reads LQKENI.

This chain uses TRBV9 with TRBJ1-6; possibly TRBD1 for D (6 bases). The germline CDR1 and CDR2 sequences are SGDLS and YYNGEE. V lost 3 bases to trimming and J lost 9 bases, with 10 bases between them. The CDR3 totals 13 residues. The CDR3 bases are TGTGCCAGCAGCGAGGGGGAGGGTTCACCCCTCCACTTT. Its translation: CASSEGEGSPLHF.

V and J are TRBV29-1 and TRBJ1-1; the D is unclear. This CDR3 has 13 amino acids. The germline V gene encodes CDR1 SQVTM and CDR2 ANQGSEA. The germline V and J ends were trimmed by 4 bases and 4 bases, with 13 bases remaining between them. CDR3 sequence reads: CSVGAARGTEAFF. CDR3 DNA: TGCAGCGTTGGGGCGGCCCGGGGCACTGAAGCTTTCTTT.

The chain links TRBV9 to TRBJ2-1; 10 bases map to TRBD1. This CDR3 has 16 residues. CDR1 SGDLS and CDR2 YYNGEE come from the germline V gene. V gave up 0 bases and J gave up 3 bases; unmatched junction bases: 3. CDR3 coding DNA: TGTGCCAGCAGCGTAGGCCGGGACAGGGGCTACAATGAGCAGTTCTTC. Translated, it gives CASSVGRDRGYNEQFF.

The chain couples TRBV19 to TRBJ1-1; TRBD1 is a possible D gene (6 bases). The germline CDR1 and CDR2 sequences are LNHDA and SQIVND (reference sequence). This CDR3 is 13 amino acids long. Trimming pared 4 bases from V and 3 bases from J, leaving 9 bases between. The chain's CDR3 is CASSTAGDTEAFF. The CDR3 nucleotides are TGTGCCAGTAGTACGGCAGGGGACACTGAAGCTTTCTTT. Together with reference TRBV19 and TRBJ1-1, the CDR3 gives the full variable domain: DGGITQSPKYLFRKEGQNVTLSCEQNLNHDAMYWYRQDPGQGLRLIYYSQIVNDFQKGDIAEGYSVSREKKESFPLTVTSAQKNPTAFYLCASSTAGDTEAFFGQGTRLTVV.

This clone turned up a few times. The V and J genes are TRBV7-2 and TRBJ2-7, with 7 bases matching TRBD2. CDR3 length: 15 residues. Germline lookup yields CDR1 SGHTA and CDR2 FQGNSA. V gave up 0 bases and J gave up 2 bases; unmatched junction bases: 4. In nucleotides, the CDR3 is TGTGCCAGCAGCTTAGCGTGGGGGGGGGCCTACGAGCAGTACTTC. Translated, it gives CASSLAWGGAYEQYF.

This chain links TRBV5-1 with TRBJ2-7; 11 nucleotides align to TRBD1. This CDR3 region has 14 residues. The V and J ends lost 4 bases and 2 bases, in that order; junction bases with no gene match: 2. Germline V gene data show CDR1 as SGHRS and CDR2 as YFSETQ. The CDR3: CASSRDRGTYEQYF. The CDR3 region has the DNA TGCGCCAGCAGCCGGGACAGGGGGACCTACGAGCAGTACTTC.

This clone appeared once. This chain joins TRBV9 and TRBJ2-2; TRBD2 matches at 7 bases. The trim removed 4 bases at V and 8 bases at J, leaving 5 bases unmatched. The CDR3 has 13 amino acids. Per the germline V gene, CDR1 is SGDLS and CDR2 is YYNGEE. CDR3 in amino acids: CASSPGGRGELFF. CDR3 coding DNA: TGTGCCAGCAGCCCGGGGGGACGGGGGGAGCTGTTTTTT.

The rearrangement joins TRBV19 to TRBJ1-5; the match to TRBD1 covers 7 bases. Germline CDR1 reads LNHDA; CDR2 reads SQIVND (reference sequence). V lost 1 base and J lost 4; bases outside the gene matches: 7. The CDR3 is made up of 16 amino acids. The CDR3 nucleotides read TGTGCCAGTAGTATAGGGGGGACAGCCTCGAATCAGCCCCAGCATTTT. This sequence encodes CASSIGGTASNQPQHF.

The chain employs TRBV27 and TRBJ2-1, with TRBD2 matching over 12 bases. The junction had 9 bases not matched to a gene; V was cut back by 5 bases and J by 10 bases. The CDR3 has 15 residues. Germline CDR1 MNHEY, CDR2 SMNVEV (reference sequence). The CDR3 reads CASSLRLAGVGEQFF. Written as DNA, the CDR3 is TGTGCCAGCAGTCTTAGACTAGCGGGAGTGGGGGAGCAGTTCTTC.

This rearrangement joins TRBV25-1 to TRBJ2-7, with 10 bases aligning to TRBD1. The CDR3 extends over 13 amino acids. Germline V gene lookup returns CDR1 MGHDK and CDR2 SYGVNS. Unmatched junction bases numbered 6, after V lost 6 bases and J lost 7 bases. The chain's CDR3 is CASRGQGTGEQYF. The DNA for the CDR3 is TGTGCCAGCAGGGGACAGGGGACTGGGGAGCAGTACTTC.

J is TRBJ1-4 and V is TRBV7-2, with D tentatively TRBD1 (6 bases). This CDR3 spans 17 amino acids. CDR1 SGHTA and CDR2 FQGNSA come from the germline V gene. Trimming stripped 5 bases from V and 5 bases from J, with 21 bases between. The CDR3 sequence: CASSPRVGRGGNEKLFF. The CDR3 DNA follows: TGTGCCAGCAGCCCGCGCGTTGGCAGGGGAGGGAATGAAAAACTGTTTTTT.

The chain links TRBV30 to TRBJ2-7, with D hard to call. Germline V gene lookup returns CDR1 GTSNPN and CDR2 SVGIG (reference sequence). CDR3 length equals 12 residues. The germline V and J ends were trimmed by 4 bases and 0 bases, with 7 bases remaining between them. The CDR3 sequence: CAWTIGSYEQYF. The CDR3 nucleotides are TGTGCCTGGACTATTGGCTCCTACGAGCAGTACTTC.

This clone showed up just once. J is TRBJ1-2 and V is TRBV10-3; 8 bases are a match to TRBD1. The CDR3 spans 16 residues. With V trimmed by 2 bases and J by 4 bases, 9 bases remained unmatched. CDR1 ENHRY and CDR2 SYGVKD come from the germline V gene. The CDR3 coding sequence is TGTGCCATCAGTGAGGGGCAGGGGGCTCAAGGCTATGGCTACACCTTC. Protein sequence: CAISEGQGAQGYGYTF.

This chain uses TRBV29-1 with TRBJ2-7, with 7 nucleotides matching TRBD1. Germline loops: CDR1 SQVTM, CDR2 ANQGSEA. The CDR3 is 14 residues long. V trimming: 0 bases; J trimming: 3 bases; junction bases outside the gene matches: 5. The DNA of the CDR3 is TGCAGCGTTGAAGAGGGGCAGGGGGTCTACGAGCAGTACTTC. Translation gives CSVEEGQGVYEQYF.

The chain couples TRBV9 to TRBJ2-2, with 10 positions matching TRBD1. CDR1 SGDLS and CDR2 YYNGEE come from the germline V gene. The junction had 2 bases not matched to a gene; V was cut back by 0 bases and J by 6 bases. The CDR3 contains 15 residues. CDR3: CASSVGQGAAGELFF. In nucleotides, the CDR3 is TGTGCCAGCAGCGTAGGACAGGGGGCAGCCGGGGAGCTGTTTTTT.

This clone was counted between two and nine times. CDR3 bases: TGTGCCAGCAGCCGCGGGGGGCCCTCCTACAATGAGCAGTTCTTC. Amino acids: CASSRGGPSYNEQFF. The rearrangement uses TRBV9 and TRBJ2-1, with 8 bases that match TRBD2. The CDR3 contains 15 residues. Trimming at V came to 4 bases and at J to 0 bases, leaving 3 bases not matched to a gene. CDR1 and CDR2 (germline): SGDLS, YYNGEE.